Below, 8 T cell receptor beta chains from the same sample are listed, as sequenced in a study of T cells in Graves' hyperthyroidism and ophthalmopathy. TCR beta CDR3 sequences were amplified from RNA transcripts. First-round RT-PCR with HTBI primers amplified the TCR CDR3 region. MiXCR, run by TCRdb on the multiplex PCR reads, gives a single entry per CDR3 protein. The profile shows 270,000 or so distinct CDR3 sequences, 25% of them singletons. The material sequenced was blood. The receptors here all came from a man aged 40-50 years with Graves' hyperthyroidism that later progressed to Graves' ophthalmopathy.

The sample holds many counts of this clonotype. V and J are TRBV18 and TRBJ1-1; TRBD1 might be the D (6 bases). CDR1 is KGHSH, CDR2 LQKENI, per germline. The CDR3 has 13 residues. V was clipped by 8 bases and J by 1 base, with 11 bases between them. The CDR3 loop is CASSPQGNTEAFF. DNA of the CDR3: TGTGCCAGCAGTCCACAGGGGAACACTGAAGCTTTCTTT.

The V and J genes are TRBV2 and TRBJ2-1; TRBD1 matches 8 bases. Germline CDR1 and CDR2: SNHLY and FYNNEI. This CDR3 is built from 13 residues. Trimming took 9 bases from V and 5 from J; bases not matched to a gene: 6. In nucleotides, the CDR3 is TGTGCCAGTGGCACGGGACAGGACAATGAGCAGTTCTTC. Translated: CASGTGQDNEQFF.

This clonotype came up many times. The CDR3 is CASSRPGTSGSYEQYF. The CDR3 DNA sequence: TGTGCCAGCAGCCGTCCGGGGACTAGCGGGAGCTACGAGCAGTACTTC. This chain links TRBV11-1 with TRBJ2-7, with 14 positions matching TRBD2. This CDR3 spans 16 amino acids. Germline V gene data show CDR1 as SGHAT and CDR2 as FQDESV (reference sequence). Trimming removed 5 bases from V and 3 bases from J; junction bases left unmatched: 6. Full variable domain (rest looked up from reference TRBV11-1 and TRBJ2-7): EAEVAQSPRYKITEKSQAVAFWCDPISGHATLYWYRQILGQGPELLVQFQDESVVDDSQLPKDRFSAERLKGVDSTLKIQPAELGDSAMYLCASSRPGTSGSYEQYFGPGTRLTVT.

The CDR3: CASSKARETQYF. CDR3 DNA: TGTGCCAGCAGTAAGGCCCGAGAGACCCAGTACTTC. The chain couples TRBV6-2 or TRBV6-3 to TRBJ2-5; D unresolved. Trimming removed 5 bases from V and 4 bases from J, with 8 bases in between. Germline assignment: CDR1 MNHEY and CDR2 SVGEGT. The CDR3 length is 12 residues.

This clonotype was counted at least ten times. The CDR3 coding sequence is TGTGCCAGTATGGGGACAATTAGGTCACCCCTCCACTTT. This gives the protein CASMGTIRSPLHF. The chain combines TRBV19 with TRBJ1-6, with D possibly being TRBD1 (6 bases). The germline CDR1 and CDR2 sequences are LNHDA and SQIVND (reference sequence). This CDR3 is built from 13 residues. Trimming removed 7 bases at V and 10 bases at J, with 14 bases between. The full variable domain, its missing parts supplied by reference TRBV19 and TRBJ1-6, is DGGITQSPKYLFRKEGQNVTLSCEQNLNHDAMYWYRQDPGQGLRLIYYSQIVNDFQKGDIAEGYSVSREKKESFPLTVTSAQKNPTAFYLCASMGTIRSPLHFGNGTRLTVT.

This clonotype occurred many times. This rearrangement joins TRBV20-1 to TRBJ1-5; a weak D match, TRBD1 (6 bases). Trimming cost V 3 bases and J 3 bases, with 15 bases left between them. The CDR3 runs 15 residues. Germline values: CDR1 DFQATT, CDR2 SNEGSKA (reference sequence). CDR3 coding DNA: TGCAGTGCTAGTATTCCCGGACAGAACAATCAGCCCCAGCATTTT. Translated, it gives CSASIPGQNNQPQHF.

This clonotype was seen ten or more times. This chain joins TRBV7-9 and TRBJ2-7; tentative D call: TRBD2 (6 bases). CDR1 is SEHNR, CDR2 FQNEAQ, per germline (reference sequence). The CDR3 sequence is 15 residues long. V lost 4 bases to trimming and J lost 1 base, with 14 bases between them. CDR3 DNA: TGTGCCAGCAGCTCTCGGATGGCGGGATCCTACGAGCAGTACTTC. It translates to CASSSRMAGSYEQYF. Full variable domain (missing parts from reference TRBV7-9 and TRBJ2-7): DTGVSQNPRHKITKRGQNVTFRCDPISEHNRLYWYRQTLGQGPEFLTYFQNEAQLEKSRLLSDRFSAERPKGSFSTLEIQRTEQGDSAMYLCASSSRMAGSYEQYFGPGTRLTVT.

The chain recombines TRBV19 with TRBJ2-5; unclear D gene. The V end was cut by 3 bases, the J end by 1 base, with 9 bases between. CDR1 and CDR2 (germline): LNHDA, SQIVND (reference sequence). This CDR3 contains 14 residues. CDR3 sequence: CASSIVDRQETQYF. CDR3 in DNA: TGTGCCAGTAGTATCGTGGACCGCCAAGAGACCCAGTACTTC. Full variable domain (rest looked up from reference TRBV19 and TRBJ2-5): DGGITQSPKYLFRKEGQNVTLSCEQNLNHDAMYWYRQDPGQGLRLIYYSQIVNDFQKGDIAEGYSVSREKKESFPLTVTSAQKNPTAFYLCASSIVDRQETQYFGPGTRLLVL.